A selection of T cell receptor beta chains follows, all from one sample in a study of PD-L1 blockade in urothelial cancer. Libraries were prepared by immunoSEQ multiplex PCR; TCRdb keeps only in-frame clonotypes and omits some of them. The sample carries 54,000 or so clones, more than 80% recorded once. The sample was PBMCs, taken around atezolizumab (anti-PD-L1) treatment. Receptors were obtained from a man aged 50 to 59 with urothelial cancer. Both conserved end residues are part of each CDR3. Fields, in order: J gene, clone size, D gene, V gene, CDR3 protein, CDR3 DNA. D genes are given only for firm matches. Clone size is shown for a subset of rows, as once, few, many or a class of expanded clone.

>TRBJ2-1|.|TRBD2|TRBV19
CASSMGTSGYNEQFF
TGTGCCAGTAGTATGGGGACTAGCGGCTACAATGAGCAGTTCTTC
>TRBJ1-5|.|.|TRBV7-2
CASSPNSDQPQHF
TGTGCCAGCAGCCCAAACTCGGATCAGCCCCAGCATTTT
>TRBJ2-7|.|TRBD2|TRBV5-1
CASSSGAGLADYEQYF
TGCGCCAGCAGCTCGGGGGCGGGACTAGCGGACTACGAGCAGTACTTC
>TRBJ1-2|.|.|TRBV27
CASSLGGVRGYTF
TGTGCCAGCAGTTTAGGAGGGGTTCGTGGCTACACCTTC
>TRBJ1-2|once|TRBD1|TRBV7-9
CASSSTGTGLYGYTF
TGTGCCAGCAGCTCAACCGGGACAGGATTATATGGCTACACCTTC
>TRBJ2-7|.|.|TRBV19
CASSILGVAEQYF
TGTGCCAGTAGTATCCTCGGGGTGGCGGAGCAGTACTTC
>TRBJ1-1|.|TRBD1|TRBV7-8
CASSLGPQGPLGTEAFF
TGTGCCAGCAGCTTAGGCCCACAGGGGCCCCTTGGGACTGAAGCTTTCTTT
>TRBJ2-7|.|TRBD2|TRBV5-1
CASSLVAGVPYEQYF
TGCGCCAGCAGCTTAGTAGCGGGAGTACCCTACGAGCAGTACTTC
>TRBJ1-3|.|.|TRBV28
CASSPRGVPGNTIYF
TGTGCCAGCAGTCCGCGGGGGGTTCCTGGAAACACCATATATTTT
>TRBJ2-7|.|.|TRBV28
CASRRRDLDEQYF
TGTGCCAGCAGGCGGCGGGACCTCGACGAGCAGTACTTC
>TRBJ2-1|.|.|TRBV10-2
CASSAGGSHNEQFF
TGCGCCAGCAGTGCAGGTGGGTCCCACAATGAGCAGTTCTTC
>TRBJ1-6|.|.|TRBV23-1
CASSQSRQGSASPLHF
TGCGCCAGCAGTCAATCGAGGCAGGGGTCAGCTTCACCCCTCCACTTT
>TRBJ1-6|few|.|TRBV5-6
CASSETMNNSPLHF
TGTGCCAGCAGCGAGACTATGAATAATTCACCCCTCCACTTT
>TRBJ1-5|.|.|TRBV6-6
CASITWVGQPQHF
TGTGCCAGCATAACCTGGGTCGGGCAGCCCCAGCATTTT
>TRBJ2-2|.|TRBD1|TRBV2
CASSGRQPGQGTTGELFF
TGTGCCAGCAGTGGAAGGCAACCGGGACAGGGGACCACCGGGGAGCTGTTTTTT
>TRBJ1-2|.|.|TRBV18
CASSPRAQHRLYGYTF
TGTGCCAGCTCACCACGGGCACAGCATCGTTTATATGGCTACACCTTC
>TRBJ2-3|once|.|TRBV7-9
CASSPDRQADTQYF
TGTGCCAGCAGCCCAGACAGGCAGGCAGATACGCAGTATTTT
>TRBJ2-3|.|TRBD2|TRBV4-1
CASSQGTSSGDTQYF
TGCGCCAGCAGCCAAGGGACTAGCAGCGGAGATACGCAGTATTTT
>TRBJ1-2|.|.|TRBV27
CASSLSYRVTGYTF
TGTGCCAGCAGTTTATCCTACAGGGTTACTGGCTACACCTTC
>TRBJ2-7|.|.|TRBV19
CASSSDSGEKQYF
TGTGCCAGTAGTTCCGACTCAGGGGAGAAGCAGTACTTC
>TRBJ1-5|.|TRBD1|TRBV6-6
CASSYSGQGDQPQHF
TGTGCCAGCAGTTATTCGGGACAGGGCGATCAGCCCCAGCATTTT
>TRBJ2-3|.|.|TRBV6-6
CASSYSAGAPDGTQYF
TGTGCCAGCAGTTACTCGGCGGGGGCCCCAGACGGTACGCAGTATTTT
>TRBJ1-6|.|TRBD1|TRBV27
CASSPGQTYNSPLHF
TGTGCCAGCAGTCCGGGACAGACCTATAATTCACCCCTCCACTTT
>TRBJ2-5|.|.|TRBV5-1
CASSAFGTKETQYF
TGCGCCAGCAGCGCCTTCGGGACAAAAGAGACCCAGTACTTC
>TRBJ2-3|.|.|TRBV19
CASKRSGGSTDTQYF
TGTGCCAGTAAACGGTCTGGGGGCAGCACAGATACGCAGTATTTT
>TRBJ1-1|.|.|TRBV18
CASSPQGGQTEAFF
TGTGCCAGCTCACCTCAGGGAGGTCAAACTGAAGCTTTCTTT
>TRBJ2-5|once|TRBD1|TRBV5-6
CASSFGRTGQETQYF
TGTGCCAGCAGCTTTGGAAGGACAGGGCAAGAGACCCAGTACTTC
>TRBJ2-7|few|TRBD1|TRBV30
CAWRLPGTAYEQYF
TGTGCCTGGAGGCTCCCCGGGACAGCCTACGAGCAGTACTTC
>TRBJ2-7|.|.|TRBV19
CASSPLAGPFYEQYF
TGTGCCAGTAGCCCCTTGGCGGGGCCTTTCTACGAGCAGTACTTC
>TRBJ1-5|.|TRBD1|TRBV28
CASSLGQGNQPQHF
TGTGCCAGCAGTTTGGGACAGGGTAATCAGCCCCAGCATTTT
>TRBJ1-1|few|.|TRBV30
CAWSAFTEAFF
TGTGCCTGGAGTGCTTTCACTGAAGCTTTCTTT
>TRBJ1-2|.|TRBD1|TRBV10-3
CAIGQGLPGYTF
TGTGCCATCGGACAGGGCCTACCTGGCTACACCTTC
>TRBJ2-7|.|.|TRBV27
CASLNQDEQYF
TGTGCCAGTCTTAATCAGGACGAGCAGTACTTC